This T cell receptor beta chain was observed in a study of shared clonotypes between healthy human individuals. Regarding the study as a whole: A few donors had around 5% of their naive CD4 clonotypes in common. Estimated richness was generally greater in naive than memory subsets. Large sequencing depth failed to make sorted-subset sequencing complete, rarefaction showed.

This CDR3 spans 11 amino acids. V was cut by 7 bases and J by 3 bases, with 8 bases left in between. CDR1 and CDR2 (germline): SQVTM, ANQGSEA. TCRdb's copy holds only in-frame clones and misses some; the assay was immunoSEQ multiplex PCR. Of about 1.5 million clones detected, around 97% appear once; the ten largest clones hold approximately 1.1%. Concerning this clone: Its matching antigen is unknown.

This TCR derives from a man aged 25 to 40 in good health. The sample consisted of naive CD4+ T cells sorted from blood. Stated subset: CD45RA+ positively selected. The chain links TRBV29-1 to TRBJ2-3, with D possibly matching TRBD1 (5 bases). The CDR3 spells CSARQTDTQYF. Here the CDR3 DNA reads TGCAGCGCTCGACAGACAGATACGCAGTATTTT.